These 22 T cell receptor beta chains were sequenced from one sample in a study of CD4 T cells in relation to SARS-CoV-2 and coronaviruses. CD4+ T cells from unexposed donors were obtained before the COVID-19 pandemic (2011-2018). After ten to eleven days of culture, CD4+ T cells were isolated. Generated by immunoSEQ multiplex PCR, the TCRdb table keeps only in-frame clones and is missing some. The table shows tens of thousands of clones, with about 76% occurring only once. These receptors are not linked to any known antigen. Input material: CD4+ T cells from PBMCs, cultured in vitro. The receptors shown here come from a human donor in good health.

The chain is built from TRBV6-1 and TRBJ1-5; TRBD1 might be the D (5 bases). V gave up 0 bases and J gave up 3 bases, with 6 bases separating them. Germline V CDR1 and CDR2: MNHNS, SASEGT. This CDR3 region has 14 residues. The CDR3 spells CASSEAGPNQPQHF. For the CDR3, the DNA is TGTGCCAGCAGTGAAGCGGGGCCCAATCAGCCCCAGCATTTT.

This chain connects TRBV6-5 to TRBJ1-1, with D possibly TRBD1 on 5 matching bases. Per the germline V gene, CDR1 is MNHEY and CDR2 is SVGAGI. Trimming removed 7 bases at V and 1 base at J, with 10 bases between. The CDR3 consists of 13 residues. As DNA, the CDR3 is TGTGCCAGCAATAGACAGCAGAACACTGAAGCTTTCTTT. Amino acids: CASNRQQNTEAFF.

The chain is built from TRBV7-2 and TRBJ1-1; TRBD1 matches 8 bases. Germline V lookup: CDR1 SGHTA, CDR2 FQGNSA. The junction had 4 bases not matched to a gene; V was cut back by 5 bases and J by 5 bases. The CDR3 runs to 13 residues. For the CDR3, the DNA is TGTGCCAGCAGCAGCAGGGGGCAGACTGAAGCTTTCTTT. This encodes CASSSRGQTEAFF.

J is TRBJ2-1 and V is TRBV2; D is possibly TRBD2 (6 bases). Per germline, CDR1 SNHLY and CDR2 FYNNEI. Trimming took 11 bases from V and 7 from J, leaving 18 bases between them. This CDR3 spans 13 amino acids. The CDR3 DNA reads TGTGCCCTGGAGGGTGGGGTGAGGAATGAGCAGTTCTTC. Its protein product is CALEGGVRNEQFF.

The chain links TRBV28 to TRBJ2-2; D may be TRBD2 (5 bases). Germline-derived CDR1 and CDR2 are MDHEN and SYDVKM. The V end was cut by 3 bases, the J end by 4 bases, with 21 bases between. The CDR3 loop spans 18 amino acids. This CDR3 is CASSLLGEGYPGTGELFF. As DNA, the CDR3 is TGTGCCAGCAGTTTGTTGGGAGAGGGCTACCCTGGCACCGGGGAGCTGTTTTTT. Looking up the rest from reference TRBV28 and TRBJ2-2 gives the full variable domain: DVKVTQSSRYLVKRTGEKVFLECVQDMDHENMFWYRQDPGLGLRLIYFSYDVKMKEKGDIPEGYSVSREKKERFSLILESASTNQTSMYLCASSLLGEGYPGTGELFFGEGSRLTVL.

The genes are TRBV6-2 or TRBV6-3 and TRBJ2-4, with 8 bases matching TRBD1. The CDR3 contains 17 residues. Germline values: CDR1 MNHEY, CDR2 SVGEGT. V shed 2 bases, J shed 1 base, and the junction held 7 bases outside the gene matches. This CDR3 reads CASSYPGQGLAKNIQYF. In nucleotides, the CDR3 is TGTGCCAGCAGTTACCCCGGACAGGGACTGGCCAAAAACATTCAGTACTTC.

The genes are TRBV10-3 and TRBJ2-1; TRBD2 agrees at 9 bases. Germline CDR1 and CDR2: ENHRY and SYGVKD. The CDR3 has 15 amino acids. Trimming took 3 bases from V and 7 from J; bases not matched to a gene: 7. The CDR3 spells CAISDGEAGGNEQFF. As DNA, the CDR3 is TGTGCCATCAGTGACGGAGAAGCGGGAGGAAATGAGCAGTTCTTC.

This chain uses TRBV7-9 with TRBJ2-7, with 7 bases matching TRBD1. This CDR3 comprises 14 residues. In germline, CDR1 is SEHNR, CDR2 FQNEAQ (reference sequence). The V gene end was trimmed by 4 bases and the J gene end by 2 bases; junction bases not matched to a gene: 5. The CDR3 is CASSSQGSPYEQYF. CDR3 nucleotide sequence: TGTGCCAGCAGCTCACAGGGGTCCCCCTACGAGCAGTACTTC.

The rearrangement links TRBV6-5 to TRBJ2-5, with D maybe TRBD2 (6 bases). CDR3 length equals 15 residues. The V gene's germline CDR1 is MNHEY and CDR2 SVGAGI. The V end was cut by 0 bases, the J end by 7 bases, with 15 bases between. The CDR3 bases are TGTGCCAGCAGTTACTCGAGGGACTTCCGGGGGACCCAGTACTTC. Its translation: CASSYSRDFRGTQYF.

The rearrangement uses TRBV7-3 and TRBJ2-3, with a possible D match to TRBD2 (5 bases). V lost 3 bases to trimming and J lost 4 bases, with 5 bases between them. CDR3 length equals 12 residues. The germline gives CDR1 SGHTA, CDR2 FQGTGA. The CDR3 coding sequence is TGTGCCAGCAGCTTCGGGGCAGATACGCAGTATTTT. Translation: CASSFGADTQYF.

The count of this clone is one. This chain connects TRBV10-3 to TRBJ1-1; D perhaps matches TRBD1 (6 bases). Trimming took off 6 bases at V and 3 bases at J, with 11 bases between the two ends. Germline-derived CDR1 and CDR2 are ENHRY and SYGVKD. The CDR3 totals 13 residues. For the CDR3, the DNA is TGTGCCATCAGGGGGGCGCCGGACACTGAAGCTTTCTTT. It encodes CAIRGAPDTEAFF.

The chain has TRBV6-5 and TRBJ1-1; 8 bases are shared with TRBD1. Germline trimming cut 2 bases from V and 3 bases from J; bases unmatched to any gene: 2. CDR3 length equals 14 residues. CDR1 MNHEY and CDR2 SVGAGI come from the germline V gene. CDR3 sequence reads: CASSYGQGDTEAFF. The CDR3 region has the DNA TGTGCCAGCAGTTACGGACAGGGAGACACTGAAGCTTTCTTT.

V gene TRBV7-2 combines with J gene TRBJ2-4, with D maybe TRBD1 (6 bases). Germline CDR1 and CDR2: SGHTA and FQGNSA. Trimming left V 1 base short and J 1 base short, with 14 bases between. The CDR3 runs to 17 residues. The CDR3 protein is CASSLVLGAYAKNIQYF. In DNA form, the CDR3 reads TGTGCCAGCAGCTTAGTTCTGGGGGCTTATGCCAAAAACATTCAGTACTTC.

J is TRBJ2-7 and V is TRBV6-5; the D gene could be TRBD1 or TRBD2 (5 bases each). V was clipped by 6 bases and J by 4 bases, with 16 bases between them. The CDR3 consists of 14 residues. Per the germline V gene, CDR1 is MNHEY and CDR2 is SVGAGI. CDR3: CASSRDGAAYEQYF. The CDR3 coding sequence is TGTGCCAGCAGCCGGGATGGGGCTGCGTACGAGCAGTACTTC.

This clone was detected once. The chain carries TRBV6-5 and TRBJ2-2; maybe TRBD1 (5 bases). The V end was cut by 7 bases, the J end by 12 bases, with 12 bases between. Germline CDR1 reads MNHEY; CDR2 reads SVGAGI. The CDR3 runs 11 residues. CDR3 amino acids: CASTWGRKLFF. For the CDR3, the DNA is TGTGCCAGCACCTGGGGCAGGAAGCTGTTTTTT.

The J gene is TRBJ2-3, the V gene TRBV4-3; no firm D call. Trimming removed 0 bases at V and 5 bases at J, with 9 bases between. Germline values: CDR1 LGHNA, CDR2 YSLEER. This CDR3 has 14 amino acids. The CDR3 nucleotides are TGCGCCAGCAGCCAAGATCATAGAGTAGATACGCAGTATTTT. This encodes CASSQDHRVDTQYF.

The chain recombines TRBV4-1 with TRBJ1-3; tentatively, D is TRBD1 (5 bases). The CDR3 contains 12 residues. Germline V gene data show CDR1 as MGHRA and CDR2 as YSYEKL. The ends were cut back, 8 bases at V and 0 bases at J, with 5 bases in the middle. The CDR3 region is CASGGSGNTIYF. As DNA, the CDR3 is TGCGCCAGCGGGGGCTCTGGAAACACCATATATTTT.

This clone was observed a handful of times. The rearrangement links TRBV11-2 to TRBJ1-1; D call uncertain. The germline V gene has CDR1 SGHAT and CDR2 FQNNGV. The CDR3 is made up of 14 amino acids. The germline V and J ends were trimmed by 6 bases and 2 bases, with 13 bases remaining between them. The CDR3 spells CASRVFVGNTEAFF. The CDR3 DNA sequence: TGTGCCAGCAGAGTGTTTGTAGGAAACACTGAAGCTTTCTTT. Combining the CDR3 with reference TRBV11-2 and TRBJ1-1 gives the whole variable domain EAGVAQSPRYKIIEKRQSVAFWCNPISGHATLYWYQQILGQGPKLLIQFQNNGVVDDSQLPKDRFSAERLKGVDSTLKIQPAKLEDSAVYLCASRVFVGNTEAFFGQGTRLTVV.

The CDR3 DNA reads as TGCAGCGGGGCCGGGACAGGAGACTCCAATCAGCCCCAGCATTTT. Its translation is CSGAGTGDSNQPQHF. The chain is built from TRBV29-1 and TRBJ1-5; 8 bases line up with TRBD1. CDR1 is SQVTM and CDR2 is ANQGSEA in the germline V gene. This CDR3 contains 15 residues. Trimming cost V 7 bases and J 3 bases; bases outside gene matches: 11.

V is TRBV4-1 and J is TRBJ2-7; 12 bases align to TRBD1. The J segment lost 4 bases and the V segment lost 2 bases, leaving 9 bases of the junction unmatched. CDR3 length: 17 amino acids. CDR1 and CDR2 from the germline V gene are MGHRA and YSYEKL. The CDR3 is CASSQSLGGQGAYEQYF. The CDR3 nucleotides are TGCGCCAGCAGCCAATCGCTGGGGGGACAGGGGGCTTACGAGCAGTACTTC.

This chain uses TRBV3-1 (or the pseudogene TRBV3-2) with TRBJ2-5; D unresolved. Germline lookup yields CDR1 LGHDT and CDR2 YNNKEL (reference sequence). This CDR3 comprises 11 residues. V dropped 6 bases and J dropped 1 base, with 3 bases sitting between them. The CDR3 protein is CASRRQETQYF. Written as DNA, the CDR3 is TGTGCCAGCAGGCGCCAAGAGACCCAGTACTTC.

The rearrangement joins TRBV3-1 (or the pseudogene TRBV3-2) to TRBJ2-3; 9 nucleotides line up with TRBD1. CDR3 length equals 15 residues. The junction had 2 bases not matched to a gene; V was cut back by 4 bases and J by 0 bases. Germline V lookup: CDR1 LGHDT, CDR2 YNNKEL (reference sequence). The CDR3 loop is CASSRQGGSTDTQYF. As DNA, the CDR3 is TGTGCCAGCAGCCGACAGGGGGGGAGCACAGATACGCAGTATTTT.